The rows below give T cell receptor beta chains drawn from one sample of a study of blood T cell repertoires in COVID-19. Sequenced by immunoSEQ multiplex PCR; TCRdb stores in-frame clones only, minus some. The table includes under 150,000 clones, 85% to 90% detected once. What was sequenced was peripheral blood. Receptors were obtained from a man in his 70s with active COVID-19. Each CDR3 is given with its conserved first and last residue. A D gene is named only where the DNA matches it firmly. A row's size may be missing; if present it is once, few, many or a size class.

abundance: NA
j_gene: TRBJ1-6
d_gene: TRBD1
v_gene: TRBV2
CDR3aa: CATRKEDRINSPLHF
CDR3nt: TGTGCCACCAGGAAAGAGGACAGGATCAATTCACCCCTCCACTTT

abundance: NA
j_gene: TRBJ2-7
d_gene: NA
v_gene: TRBV28
CDR3aa: CASVPGGESEQYF
CDR3nt: TGTGCCAGCGTCCCAGGAGGGGAGAGCGAGCAGTACTTC

abundance: NA
j_gene: TRBJ1-1
d_gene: TRBD1
v_gene: TRBV7-2
CDR3aa: CASSFRQGLMNTEAFF
CDR3nt: TGTGCCAGCAGCTTCCGACAGGGGTTAATGAACACTGAAGCTTTCTTT

abundance: NA
j_gene: TRBJ2-1
d_gene: NA
v_gene: TRBV7-9
CDR3aa: CASSFYEAVNEQFF
CDR3nt: TGTGCCAGCAGCTTTTACGAGGCCGTCAATGAGCAGTTCTTC

abundance: NA
j_gene: TRBJ1-1
d_gene: NA
v_gene: TRBV28
CDR3aa: CASSSSGRGAFF
CDR3nt: TGTGCCAGCAGTTCGTCGGGGCGGGGGGCTTTCTTT

abundance: once
j_gene: TRBJ2-1
d_gene: TRBD2
v_gene: TRBV19
CDR3aa: CAITRLAGEWGYNEQFF
CDR3nt: TGTGCCATCACTAGACTAGCGGGAGAGTGGGGCTACAATGAGCAGTTCTTC

abundance: once
j_gene: TRBJ2-3
d_gene: TRBD1
v_gene: TRBV24-1
CDR3aa: CATSKGQGGADTQYF
CDR3nt: TGTGCCACCAGTAAGGGACAGGGGGGGGCAGATACGCAGTATTTT

abundance: NA
j_gene: TRBJ2-3
d_gene: TRBD2
v_gene: TRBV6-1
CDR3aa: CASSEGGSGIDTQYF
CDR3nt: TGTGCCAGCAGTGAAGGGGGTAGCGGGATAGATACGCAGTATTTT

abundance: NA
j_gene: TRBJ1-5
d_gene: NA
v_gene: TRBV2
CDR3aa: CASSDTGRNQPQHF
CDR3nt: TGTGCCAGCAGTGATACAGGGCGCAATCAGCCCCAGCATTTT

abundance: NA
j_gene: TRBJ2-2
d_gene: TRBD1
v_gene: TRBV3-1/TRBV3-2
CDR3aa: CASSPYARDRRAGELFF
CDR3nt: TGTGCCAGCAGCCCCTACGCGAGGGACAGGAGGGCCGGGGAGCTGTTTTTT

abundance: NA
j_gene: TRBJ1-1
d_gene: NA
v_gene: TRBV29-1
CDR3aa: CSGHQGSSTEAFF
CDR3nt: TGCAGCGGCCACCAGGGGTCGAGCACTGAAGCTTTCTTT

abundance: NA
j_gene: TRBJ2-7
d_gene: NA
v_gene: TRBV27
CDR3aa: CASSLNPAGPPYEQYF
CDR3nt: TGTGCCAGCAGTTTAAACCCCGCGGGACCCCCCTACGAGCAGTACTTC

abundance: NA
j_gene: TRBJ2-5
d_gene: TRBD1
v_gene: TRBV28
CDR3aa: CASSLLRLRDRSEETQYF
CDR3nt: TGTGCCAGCAGTTTGTTAAGGTTGCGGGACAGGTCGGAAGAGACCCAGTACTTC

abundance: once
j_gene: TRBJ2-3
d_gene: NA
v_gene: TRBV24-1
CDR3aa: CTTSDGGWRQEQYF
CDR3nt: TGTACCACCAGTGACGGCGGGTGGAGGCAGGAGCAGTATTTT

abundance: NA
j_gene: TRBJ2-2
d_gene: NA
v_gene: TRBV3-1/TRBV3-2
CDR3aa: CASSQRGSSPTGELFF
CDR3nt: TGTGCCAGCAGCCAACGGGGGAGTAGCCCCACCGGGGAGCTGTTTTTT

abundance: NA
j_gene: TRBJ1-2
d_gene: NA
v_gene: TRBV5-1
CDR3aa: CASSTGQGGYTF
CDR3nt: TGCGCCAGCAGCACAGGGCAGGGTGGCTACACCTTC

abundance: once
j_gene: TRBJ2-1
d_gene: NA
v_gene: TRBV9
CDR3aa: CASSPQTSSGNEQFF
CDR3nt: TGTGCCAGCAGCCCGCAGACAAGCAGTGGCAATGAGCAGTTCTTC

abundance: NA
j_gene: TRBJ2-1
d_gene: NA
v_gene: TRBV29-1
CDR3aa: CSVDILASPAQFF
CDR3nt: TGCAGCGTTGATATCCTAGCGAGCCCTGCCCAGTTCTTC

abundance: NA
j_gene: TRBJ1-4
d_gene: NA
v_gene: TRBV4-1
CDR3aa: CASRSVILEKLFF
CDR3nt: TGCGCCAGCAGGTCCGTTATCCTGGAAAAACTGTTTTTT

abundance: NA
j_gene: TRBJ2-1
d_gene: NA
v_gene: TRBV28
CDR3aa: CASSLQGRGNEQFF
CDR3nt: TGTGCCAGCAGTTTACAGGGCAGGGGCAATGAGCAGTTCTTC

abundance: NA
j_gene: TRBJ2-1
d_gene: TRBD2
v_gene: TRBV7-2
CDR3aa: CASSLVPPLAGGLNEQFF
CDR3nt: TGTGCCAGCAGCTTAGTCCCCCCGTTAGCGGGAGGTCTCAATGAGCAGTTCTTC

abundance: NA
j_gene: TRBJ2-3
d_gene: NA
v_gene: TRBV24-1
CDR3aa: CATSDPGQDTQYF
CDR3nt: TGTGCCACCAGTGACCCAGGACAAGATACGCAGTATTTT

abundance: NA
j_gene: TRBJ2-1
d_gene: TRBD2
v_gene: TRBV10-3
CDR3aa: CAISPGEGEQFF
CDR3nt: TGTGCCATCAGTCCTGGGGAGGGTGAGCAGTTCTTC

abundance: NA
j_gene: TRBJ2-7
d_gene: NA
v_gene: TRBV21-1
CDR3aa: CASSKVNSVAGVHEQYF
CDR3nt: TGTGCCAGCAGCAAAGTAAACTCTGTAGCGGGAGTGCACGAGCAGTACTTC

abundance: NA
j_gene: TRBJ2-5
d_gene: NA
v_gene: TRBV2
CDR3aa: CASKEGSKETQYF
CDR3nt: TGTGCCAGCAAGGAGGGGAGTAAGGAGACCCAGTACTTC

abundance: NA
j_gene: TRBJ1-2
d_gene: TRBD1
v_gene: TRBV27
CDR3aa: CASSFVGQDLNYGYTF
CDR3nt: TGTGCCAGCAGTTTTGTGGGACAGGACCTAAACTATGGCTACACCTTC

abundance: NA
j_gene: TRBJ2-1
d_gene: TRBD2
v_gene: TRBV4-3
CDR3aa: CASSPLIAGVTLTHSYNEQFF
CDR3nt: TGCGCCAGCAGCCCTTTAATAGCGGGGGTTACCCTAACCCACTCCTACAATGAGCAGTTCTTC

abundance: NA
j_gene: TRBJ2-1
d_gene: NA
v_gene: TRBV7-3
CDR3aa: CASSFGTSPLEQFF
CDR3nt: TGTGCCAGCAGCTTCGGGACTTCCCCCCTGGAGCAGTTCTTC

abundance: NA
j_gene: TRBJ2-7
d_gene: TRBD1
v_gene: TRBV4-3
CDR3aa: CASSHTVTGPYEQYF
CDR3nt: TGCGCCAGCAGCCACACCGTGACAGGGCCCTACGAGCAGTACTTC

abundance: NA
j_gene: TRBJ2-2
d_gene: NA
v_gene: TRBV28
CDR3aa: CASSLGRAGTGELFF
CDR3nt: TGTGCCAGCAGTTTGGGTAGGGCGGGTACCGGGGAGCTGTTTTTT

abundance: NA
j_gene: TRBJ2-1
d_gene: TRBD2
v_gene: TRBV2
CDR3aa: CASSDSGLALHNEQFF
CDR3nt: TGTGCCAGCAGTGACTCGGGACTAGCGCTTCACAATGAGCAGTTCTTC

abundance: NA
j_gene: TRBJ1-4
d_gene: NA
v_gene: TRBV19
CDR3aa: CASSIYVTNEKLFF
CDR3nt: TGTGCCAGTAGTATCTACGTGACTAATGAAAAACTGTTTTTT

abundance: NA
j_gene: TRBJ1-1
d_gene: TRBD1
v_gene: TRBV5-1
CDR3aa: CASSASGGGRAEAFF
CDR3nt: TGCGCCAGCAGCGCATCAGGGGGCGGAAGGGCTGAAGCTTTCTTT

abundance: once
j_gene: TRBJ1-2
d_gene: NA
v_gene: TRBV28
CDR3aa: CASSLAGSRHYDGYTF
CDR3nt: TGTGCCAGCAGTTTAGCTGGCAGTCGGCACTATGATGGCTACACCTTC

abundance: once
j_gene: TRBJ2-2
d_gene: TRBD2
v_gene: TRBV4-1
CDR3aa: CASSQTGRATGELFF
CDR3nt: TGCGCCAGCAGCCAAACCGGGAGGGCCACCGGGGAGCTGTTTTTT

abundance: NA
j_gene: TRBJ1-5
d_gene: NA
v_gene: TRBV11-2
CDR3aa: CASSFEKSLYGPQHF
CDR3nt: TGTGCCAGCAGCTTCGAGAAGAGCCTCTACGGGCCCCAGCATTTT

abundance: NA
j_gene: TRBJ2-2
d_gene: TRBD2
v_gene: TRBV30
CDR3aa: CAWRLSGTDGELFF
CDR3nt: TGTGCCTGGAGACTCAGCGGGACGGACGGGGAGCTGTTTTTT

abundance: NA
j_gene: TRBJ2-1
d_gene: TRBD2
v_gene: TRBV7-8
CDR3aa: CASSLVSGTSNEQFF
CDR3nt: TGTGCCAGCAGCTTAGTCAGCGGGACTAGCAATGAGCAGTTCTTC

abundance: NA
j_gene: TRBJ2-1
d_gene: TRBD2
v_gene: TRBV4-1
CDR3aa: CASSQDSGGLRNEQFF
CDR3nt: TGCGCCAGCAGCCAAGATAGCGGGGGCCTTCGCAATGAGCAGTTCTTC

abundance: once
j_gene: TRBJ2-5
d_gene: NA
v_gene: TRBV2
CDR3aa: CASSDLGPGPETQYF
CDR3nt: TGTGCCAGCAGTGATTTGGGGCCAGGGCCCGAGACCCAGTACTTC

abundance: NA
j_gene: TRBJ2-1
d_gene: TRBD2
v_gene: TRBV28
CDR3aa: CASSFGVAGKNEQFF
CDR3nt: TGTGCCAGCAGTTTTGGGGTAGCGGGTAAGAATGAGCAGTTCTTC

abundance: NA
j_gene: TRBJ2-7
d_gene: NA
v_gene: TRBV7-9
CDR3aa: CASSESAYEQYF
CDR3nt: TGTGCCAGCAGCGAAAGCGCCTACGAGCAGTACTTC